This TCR beta chain stems from a study of blood T cell repertoires in COVID-19. Study as a whole: Samples taken during acute and convalescent COVID-19 were collected in the United States, Italy and Spain. Nucleic acid was either cDNA or gDNA, and it came from T cells, B-cell-depleted T cells, or PBMCs.

In the authors' workflow: Amplification from reference gene primers served as the basis for estimated nucleated cell counts. The method was immunoSEQ multiplex PCR; TCRdb's version includes in-frame clones alone and lacks a portion of them. V, J and clone size were drawn from that table, and D and trimming were deduced from the DNA. This sample has approximately 77,000 clones; around 90% occur once, and the top ten carry approximately 4.3%. The receptor comes from a man in his fifties or sixties with active COVID-19. The sequenced material came from peripheral blood.

The CDR3 here is CASSSPRAPGELFF. CDR3 coding DNA: TGTGCCAGCAGTTCGCCCAGGGCCCCCGGGGAGCTGTTTTTT. The gene calls are TRBV28 and TRBJ2-2, with D tentatively TRBD1 (5 bases). The V end lost 4 bases, the J end lost 6 bases, and 12 bases lay between the germline ends. The germline CDR1 and CDR2 sequences are MDHEN and SYDVKM. The CDR3 contains 14 residues.